Listed here is a single TCR beta chain. Original analysis: For nucleated cells, counts were estimated from reference gene primer amplification. Measured with immunoSEQ multiplex PCR; TCRdb has only the in-frame clones, and not every one. V, J and clone size are those of that table, while D and trimming were read from the DNA. The table records about 260,000 clones, about nine tenths of them present only once. The data belong to a study of blood T cell repertoires in COVID-19. Study context: Specimens from acute and convalescent COVID-19 originated in the United States, Italy and Spain. Sources were T cells, B-cell-depleted T cells, or PBMCs; the material itself was cDNA or gDNA.

Germline V gene lookup returns CDR1 GTSNPN and CDR2 SVGIG (reference sequence). The V and J ends lost 2 bases and 7 bases respectively, with 14 bases between them. This CDR3 is built from 13 residues. The J gene is TRBJ2-5, the V gene TRBV30, with D possibly matching TRBD1 (5 bases). The TCR comes from a woman between 40 and 50 years old who had recovered from COVID-19. The source material was peripheral blood. Written as DNA, the CDR3 is TGTGCCTGGAGTTTTACCCTCCAGGGGACCCAGTACTTC. Protein sequence: CAWSFTLQGTQYF.